This TCR beta chain was captured in a study of T cells in tumors after PD-1 blockade (dated by TCRdb to between 2017 and 2020). Regarding the research as a whole: Prior checkpoint blockade, systemic immunosuppressant use, and recent radiotherapy or other anti-cancer therapy within 4 weeks were grounds for patient exclusion. To compare blood and tumor clonotypes, bulk TCR sequencing was performed on approximately nine peripheral blood samples from about five patients. Ongoing daily vismodegib 150 mg was also given to a subset of patients during anti-PD-1 treatment. RECIST version 1.1 was used to evaluate clinical response. Using site-matched tumors from BCC or SCC patients sampled before and after anti-PD-1 therapy, the study carried out paired single-cell RNA and TCR sequencing. On average, peripheral blood samples yielded fewer than 45,000 unique clonotypes and around 110,000 TCR templates (range about 24,000-290,000). Treatment consisted of either cemiplimab 350 mg every 2 weeks or pembrolizumab 200 mg every 3 weeks.

Study-wide conclusions, independent of this receptor: The source of novel T cell clones was not identified and could include lymphoid organs or rare unexpanded clones within the tumor or its periphery. Around 38% of the TCR clonotypes from tumors also showed up in blood, and some novel exhausted tumor clones were present in pre-treatment blood, which suggests peripheral recruitment.

In light of the paper, this sample's time point label describes: before anti-PD-1 therapy. For bulk TCRbeta sequencing, genomic DNA was extracted from tumor biopsies or peripheral blood, and input amounts ranged from roughly 600 ng to 6,500 ng. All patients had histologically proven advanced or metastatic basal or squamous cell carcinoma and were poor candidates for surgical resection. Of the roughly 10 patients in the basal cell carcinoma cohort, about eight underwent bulk tumor TCR sequencing. The immunoSEQ platform was used for deep TCRbeta sequencing. For the original study's pipeline: Only productive rearrangements were exported from the immunoSEQ Analyzer for downstream analysis. Bulk TCRbeta clonotypes were assigned T cell phenotypes by matching to single-cell RNA+TCR-seq clones sharing the same TCRbeta sequence. Clone enrichment in tumor was calculated as tumor frequency divided by PBMC frequency from bulk TCR sequencing. GLIPH was used to sort TCRs into specificity groups, which are clusters of distinct TCRs that likely recognize common antigens through shared CDR3 motifs. TCRdb mirrors the immuneACCESS table, restricted to in-frame sequences. Some clones are absent from its copies; in checked studies, under half trace to an unresolved V gene, and the reason for the others is unknown. Clone size and the V and J calls come from that table; the DNA yielded D and trimming. The sample table holds roughly 50,000 clones, of which 81% were seen once. About 4% of the sample is in the top ten clones.

The germline V gene encodes CDR1 MNHNS and CDR2 SASEGT. Trimming takes 1 base from V and 0 bases from J, and the germline ends sit 6 bases apart. Inclusive of the bounding cysteine and phenylalanine, the CDR3 is 14 residues long. The retained sequence is limited to the CDR3, 42 bases, with the frame set at the first base. Concerning this clone itself: There is no known antigen for this receptor. No base quality information exists; no much larger clone differs at one position.

The sequence links TRBV6-1 to TRBJ1-1; the D gene is unclear. This clonotype originated in a human donor with basal cell carcinoma. The input for sequencing was PBMCs, taken before anti-PD-1 treatment. The CDR3 sequence is CASSEVGMNTEAFF. The DNA sequence is TGTGCCAGCAGTGAAGTTGGGATGAACACTGAAGCTTTCTTT.